Following are 24 T cell receptor beta chains from one sample sequenced in a study of OX40 agonist ivuxolimab in advanced cancers. Profiled with immunoSEQ multiplex PCR; TCRdb holds only in-frame clones, not every one. The sample has approximately 49,000 clones, 85% seen once; the top ten hold about a fifth. The sample was CD4+ or CD8+ T cells sorted from blood, taken in a trial of the OX40 agonist ivuxolimab. The receptor source for this set is an adult with an advanced solid tumor such as melanoma, head and neck, liver or kidney cancer.

As DNA, the CDR3 is TGTGCCAGCAGTATGGGGGTTGGGGGAGCCACAGATACGCAGTATTTT. This sequence encodes CASSMGVGGATDTQYF. The chain joins TRBV28 to TRBJ2-3; either TRBD1 or TRBD2 may supply D (5 bases each). The CDR3 runs 16 residues. The germline V gene has CDR1 MDHEN and CDR2 SYDVKM. The V and J ends lost 5 bases and 2 bases respectively, with 17 bases between them.

The CDR3 DNA sequence: TGTGCCAGTAGCAAGGGACAAGGTAGCTCCTATAATTCACCCCTCCACTTT. Its translation is CASSKGQGSSYNSPLHF. This chain uses TRBV19 with TRBJ1-6; the D gene is possibly TRBD1 (6 bases). This CDR3 is 17 amino acids long. Trimming stripped 6 bases from V and 0 bases from J, with 15 bases between. The germline V gene has CDR1 LNHDA and CDR2 SQIVND (reference sequence).

The chain has TRBV5-6 and TRBJ1-5; D might be TRBD1 (5 bases). The germline CDR1 and CDR2 sequences are SGHDT and YYEEEE. Between the trimmed V and J ends, which lost 0 bases and 0 bases, there was a span of 10 bases. The length of the CDR3 is 16 residues. This chain's CDR3 is CASSLGGSSSNQPQHF. The CDR3 DNA reads as TGTGCCAGCAGCTTGGGGGGGTCCAGTAGCAATCAGCCCCAGCATTTT.

The chain carries TRBV7-8 and TRBJ2-1, with 8 bases fitting TRBD1. Germline V gives CDR1 SGHVS, CDR2 FQNEAQ. CDR3 size: 15 residues. V trimming: 3 bases; J trimming: 5 bases; junction bases outside the gene matches: 6. This CDR3 reads CASSFGTGTNNEQFF. The CDR3 nucleotides are TGTGCCAGCAGCTTTGGGACAGGTACTAACAATGAGCAGTTCTTC. The complete variable domain, with remaining parts taken from reference TRBV7-8 and TRBJ2-1, reads GAGVSQSPRYKVAKRGQDVALRCDPISGHVSLFWYQQALGQGPEFLTYFQNEAQLDKSGLPSDRFFAERPEGSVSTLKIQRTQQEDSAVYLCASSFGTGTNNEQFFGPGTRLTVL.

The chain joins TRBV28 to TRBJ1-1, with D perhaps matching TRBD1 (6 bases). The CDR3 contains 15 residues. CDR1 is MDHEN, CDR2 SYDVKM, per germline. The V end was cut by 5 bases, the J end by 0 bases, with 13 bases between. The CDR3 protein is CASSLSTGMNTEAFF. As DNA, the CDR3 is TGTGCCAGCAGTCTGTCGACAGGTATGAACACTGAAGCTTTCTTT.

The J gene is TRBJ1-6, the V gene TRBV4-3; D uncertain. Trimming removed 8 bases at V and 5 bases at J, with 13 bases between. Per the germline V gene, CDR1 is LGHNA and CDR2 is YSLEER. This CDR3 has 14 residues. CDR3 nucleotide sequence: TGCGCCAGCGGGGATAGAAGTAATAATTCACCCCTCCACTTT. Translating gives CASGDRSNNSPLHF.

The chain combines TRBV28 with TRBJ2-1, with D possibly being TRBD2 (5 bases). The CDR3 is made up of 14 amino acids. CDR1 is MDHEN, CDR2 SYDVKM, per germline. The germline V and J ends were trimmed by 5 bases and 4 bases, with 12 bases remaining between them. CDR3 sequence reads: CASSKLELYNEQFF. The CDR3 region has the DNA TGTGCCAGCAGTAAACTAGAGCTTTACAATGAGCAGTTCTTC.

This clone was counted only a few times. The rearrangement joins TRBV2 to TRBJ2-1, with a possible D match to TRBD1 (6 bases). Germline-derived CDR1 and CDR2 are SNHLY and FYNNEI. The CDR3 contains 15 residues. Trimming shortened V by 5 bases and J by 0 bases, and 11 bases separated the two germline ends. As DNA, the CDR3 is TGTGCCAGCAGTTCCGGGACAAACTCCTACAATGAGCAGTTCTTC. This gives the protein CASSSGTNSYNEQFF.

The chain combines TRBV7-9 with TRBJ1-2; no clear D. The CDR3 loop spans 14 amino acids. Germline assignment: CDR1 SEHNR and CDR2 FQNEAQ (reference sequence). The V end lost 1 base, the J end lost 7 bases, and 13 bases lay between the germline ends. CDR3 residues: CASSLVAGLAGYTF. The CDR3 bases are TGTGCCAGCAGCTTAGTCGCAGGCTTAGCTGGCTACACCTTC. Variable domain in full (rest from reference TRBV7-9 and TRBJ1-2): DTGVSQNPRHKITKRGQNVTFRCDPISEHNRLYWYRQTLGQGPEFLTYFQNEAQLEKSRLLSDRFSAERPKGSFSTLEIQRTEQGDSAMYLCASSLVAGLAGYTFGSGTRLTVV.

This clone showed up just once. The chain has TRBV10-3 and TRBJ2-5; 12 bases agree with TRBD2. This CDR3 is built from 15 residues. Unmatched junction bases numbered 6, after V lost 8 bases and J lost 2 bases. Per germline, CDR1 ENHRY and CDR2 SYGVKD. The CDR3 spells CAIGLAGKTQETQYF. CDR3 sequence (DNA): TGTGCCATCGGACTAGCGGGGAAGACACAAGAGACCCAGTACTTC.

The rearrangement links TRBV4-1 to TRBJ1-1; no clear D. CDR3 length: 14 residues. V lost 1 base to trimming and J lost 5 bases, with 11 bases between them. Germline V gene data show CDR1 as MGHRA and CDR2 as YSYEKL. In DNA, the CDR3 is TGCGCCAGCAGCCAAGTCTCTAGTAAGACTGAAGCTTTCTTT. It yields the protein CASSQVSSKTEAFF.

This clone was seen just once. The chain has TRBV4-3 and TRBJ2-5; TRBD2 might be the D (6 bases). The CDR3 is 16 residues long. The V end was cut by 1 base, the J end by 2 bases, with 14 bases between. CDR1 and CDR2 from the germline V gene are LGHNA and YSLEER. This CDR3 is CASSQALGTLQETQYF. The DNA of the CDR3 is TGCGCCAGCAGCCAAGCCCTCGGGACTTTGCAAGAGACCCAGTACTTC.

The chain combines TRBV19 with TRBJ2-2; D is undetermined. This CDR3 comprises 14 residues. The germline V gene encodes CDR1 LNHDA and CDR2 SQIVND (reference sequence). Trimming removed 5 bases at V and 3 bases at J, with 10 bases between. The DNA of the CDR3 is TGTGCCAGTAGTCAGGAATGGGACACCGGGGAGCTGTTTTTT. This encodes CASSQEWDTGELFF.

The chain combines TRBV10-3 with TRBJ2-5, with 10 bases fitting TRBD1. This CDR3 has 12 amino acids. V shed 8 bases and J 5 bases; nucleotides not matched to a gene: 2. Germline assignment: CDR1 ENHRY and CDR2 SYGVKD. DNA of the CDR3: TGTGCCATCGGGACAGGGGAGGAGACCCAGTACTTC. It is translated as CAIGTGEETQYF.

This clone has a single count. Other DNA sequences of this sample code for an identical CDR3. This chain links TRBV9 with TRBJ2-1; no definite D call. The CDR3 has 10 residues. Germline V gene data show CDR1 as SGDLS and CDR2 as YYNGEE. V was pared by 3 bases and J by 6 bases, with 1 base between. The CDR3 DNA follows: TGTGCCAGCAGCGGCAATGAGCAGTTCTTC. It encodes CASSGNEQFF.

The chain links TRBV7-6 to TRBJ2-3, with TRBD2 matching over 11 bases. The CDR3 spans 18 residues. Germline CDR1 reads SGHVS; CDR2 reads FNYEAQ. J was trimmed by 0 bases and V by 0 bases; bases with no gene match: 5. The CDR3 DNA reads as TGTGCCAGCAGCTTAGCACTAGCGGGAGTCTATAGCACAGATACGCAGTATTTT. Amino acids: CASSLALAGVYSTDTQYF.

V gene TRBV7-8 combines with J gene TRBJ1-5, with TRBD1 matching over 7 bases. Per germline, CDR1 SGHVS and CDR2 FQNEAQ. The CDR3 is made up of 14 amino acids. Trimming cost V 4 bases and J 2 bases; bases outside gene matches: 2. CDR3 region: CASSSDRGNQPQHF. In DNA, the CDR3 is TGTGCCAGCAGCTCAGACAGGGGCAATCAGCCCCAGCATTTT.

About this clone: The junction departs from germline at one end; a sequencing error may be responsible. The chain carries TRBV4-3 and TRBJ2-3; D remains unclear. The CDR3 has 14 residues. The germline V gene has CDR1 LGHNA and CDR2 YSLEER. The CDR3 DNA is TGCGCCAGCAGCCAAGAGGCTGAAGGTATACTGAAGCATTTT. Translated: CASSQEAEGILKHF.

The chain couples TRBV11-2 to TRBJ1-1, with D tentatively TRBD1 (5 bases). Per germline, CDR1 SGHAT and CDR2 FQNNGV. This CDR3 has 14 residues. Trimming stripped 5 bases from V and 3 bases from J, with 13 bases between. In DNA form, the CDR3 reads TGTGCCAGCAGCCCGTTGGGGGACGACACTGAAGCTTTCTTT. This codes for CASSPLGDDTEAFF.

This chain connects TRBV29-1 to TRBJ1-2; D remains unclear. This CDR3 contains 13 residues. CDR1 and CDR2 (germline): SQVTM, ANQGSEA. Trimming shortened V by 1 base and J by 5 bases, and 11 bases separated the two germline ends. The CDR3, as DNA: TGCAGCGTTGAAGGAATAGTTTCTTATGGCTACACCTTC. Encoded protein: CSVEGIVSYGYTF.

The chain carries TRBV5-4 and TRBJ2-5; D possibly corresponds to TRBD2 (6 bases). Trimming pared 0 bases from V and 0 bases from J, leaving 15 bases between. The CDR3 has 17 amino acids. Germline loops: CDR1 SGHNT, CDR2 YYREEE (reference sequence). The CDR3 loop reads CASSLEGAAGYQETQYF. DNA for the CDR3: TGTGCCAGCAGCTTGGAGGGCGCGGCGGGGTACCAAGAGACCCAGTACTTC.

V gene TRBV20-1 combines with J gene TRBJ2-7; possibly TRBD1 for D (6 bases). V was pared by 3 bases and J by 7 bases, with 10 bases between. The CDR3 contains 11 residues. Germline V CDR1 and CDR2: DFQATT, SNEGSKA (reference sequence). CDR3 DNA sequence: TGCAGTGCTAGGACAGGTGGGGAGCAGTACGTC. Its translation: CSARTGGEQYV.

The V gene is TRBV6-6, the J gene TRBJ2-7; 9 bases fit TRBD2. The ends lost 6 bases at V and 0 bases at J; junction bases unmatched: 6. From germline, CDR1 is MNHNY and CDR2 SVGAGI (reference sequence). There are 15 residues in the CDR3. The CDR3: CASRKLAGNSYEQYF. CDR3 coding DNA: TGTGCCAGCAGGAAACTAGCGGGTAACTCCTACGAGCAGTACTTC.

The chain is built from TRBV28 and TRBJ1-5; D call uncertain. Germline V gene data show CDR1 as MDHEN and CDR2 as SYDVKM. CDR3 length equals 11 residues. V was cut by 3 bases and J by 15 bases, with 12 bases left in between. The CDR3 bases are TGTGCCAGCAGTTTCGGGGTTTCCATGCATTTT. Its protein is CASSFGVSMHF. Filled out from reference TRBV28 and TRBJ1-5, the complete variable domain reads DVKVTQSSRYLVKRTGEKVFLECVQDMDHENMFWYRQDPGLGLRLIYFSYDVKMKEKGDIPEGYSVSREKKERFSLILESASTNQTSMYLCASSFGVSMHFGDGTRLSIL.